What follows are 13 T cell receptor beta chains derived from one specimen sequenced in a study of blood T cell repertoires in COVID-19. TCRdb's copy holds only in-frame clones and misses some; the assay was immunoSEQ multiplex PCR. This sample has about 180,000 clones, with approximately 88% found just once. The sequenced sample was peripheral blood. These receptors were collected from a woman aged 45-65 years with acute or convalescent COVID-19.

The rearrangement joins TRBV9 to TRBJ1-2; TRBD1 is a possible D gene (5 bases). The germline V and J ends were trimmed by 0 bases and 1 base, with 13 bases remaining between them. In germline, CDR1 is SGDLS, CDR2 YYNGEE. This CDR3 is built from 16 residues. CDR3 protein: CASSVDSGGDNYGYTF. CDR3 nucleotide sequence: TGTGCCAGCAGCGTAGATTCGGGAGGGGATAACTATGGCTACACCTTC.

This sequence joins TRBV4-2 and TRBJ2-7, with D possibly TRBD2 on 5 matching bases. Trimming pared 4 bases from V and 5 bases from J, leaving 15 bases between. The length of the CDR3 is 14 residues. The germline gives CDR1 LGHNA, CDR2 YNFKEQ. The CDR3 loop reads CASSLLTSSHEQYF. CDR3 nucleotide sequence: TGTGCCAGCAGCCTTCTTACTAGTAGCCACGAGCAGTACTTC.

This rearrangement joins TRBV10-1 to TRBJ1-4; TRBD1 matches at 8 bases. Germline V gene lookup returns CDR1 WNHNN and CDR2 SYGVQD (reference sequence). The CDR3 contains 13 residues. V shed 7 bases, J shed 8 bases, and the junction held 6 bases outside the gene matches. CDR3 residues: CASIGQGDEKLFF. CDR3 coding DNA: TGCGCCAGCATCGGACAGGGAGACGAAAAACTGTTTTTT.

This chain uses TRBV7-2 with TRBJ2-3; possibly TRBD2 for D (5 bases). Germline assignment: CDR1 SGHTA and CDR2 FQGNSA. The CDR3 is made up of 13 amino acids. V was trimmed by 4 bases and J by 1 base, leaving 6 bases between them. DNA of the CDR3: TGTGCCAGCAGCTCGAGGGGCACAGATACGCAGTATTTT. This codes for CASSSRGTDTQYF. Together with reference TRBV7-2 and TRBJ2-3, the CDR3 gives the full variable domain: GAGVSQSPSNKVTEKGKDVELRCDPISGHTALYWYRQSLGQGLEFLIYFQGNSAPDKSGLPSDRFSAERTGGSVSTLTIQRTQQEDSAVYLCASSSRGTDTQYFGPGTRLTVL.

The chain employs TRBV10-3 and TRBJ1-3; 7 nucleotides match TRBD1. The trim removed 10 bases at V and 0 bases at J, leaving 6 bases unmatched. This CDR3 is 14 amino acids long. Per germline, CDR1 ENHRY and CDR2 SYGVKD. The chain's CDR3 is CATLTGLSGNTIYF. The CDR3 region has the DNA TGTGCCACCCTGACAGGGCTCTCTGGAAACACCATATATTTT.

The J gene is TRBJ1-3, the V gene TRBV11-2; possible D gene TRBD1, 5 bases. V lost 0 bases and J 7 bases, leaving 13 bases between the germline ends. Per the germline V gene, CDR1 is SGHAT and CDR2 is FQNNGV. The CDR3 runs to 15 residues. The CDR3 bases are TGTGCCAGCAGCTTAGATCCGGGGGAATGGAACACCATATATTTT. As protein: CASSLDPGEWNTIYF.

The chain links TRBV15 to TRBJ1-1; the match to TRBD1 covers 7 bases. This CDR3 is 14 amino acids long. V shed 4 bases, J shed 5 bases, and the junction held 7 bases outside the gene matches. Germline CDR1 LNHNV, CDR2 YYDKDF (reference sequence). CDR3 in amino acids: CATSNQGTETEAFF. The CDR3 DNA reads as TGTGCCACCAGCAATCAGGGGACAGAAACTGAAGCTTTCTTT. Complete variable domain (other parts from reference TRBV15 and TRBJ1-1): DAMVIQNPRYQVTQFGKPVTLSCSQTLNHNVMYWYQQKSSQAPKLLFHYYDKDFNNEADTPDNFQSRRPNTSFCFLDIRSPGLGDTAMYLCATSNQGTETEAFFGQGTRLTVV.

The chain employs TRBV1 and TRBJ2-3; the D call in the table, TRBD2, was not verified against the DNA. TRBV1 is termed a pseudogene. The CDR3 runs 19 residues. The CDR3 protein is CTSRRKETSGGSPTDTQYF. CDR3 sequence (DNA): TGCACCAGCAGACGAAAAGAAACAAGCGGGGGCTCACCAACAGATACGCAGTATTTT.

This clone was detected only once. CDR3 protein: CASSRAFAGGTDTQYF. In nucleotides, the CDR3 is TGTGCCAGCAGCCGTGCCTTCGCGGGAGGAACAGATACGCAGTATTTT. The chain carries TRBV7-6 and TRBJ2-3; 8 bases match TRBD2. Per germline, CDR1 SGHVS and CDR2 FNYEAQ. The CDR3 length is 16 residues. The V and J ends lost 5 bases and 3 bases, in that order; junction bases with no gene match: 10.

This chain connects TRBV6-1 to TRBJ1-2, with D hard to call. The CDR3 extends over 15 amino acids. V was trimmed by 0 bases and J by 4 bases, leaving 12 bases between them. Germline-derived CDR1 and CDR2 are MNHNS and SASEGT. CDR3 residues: CASSEALAGGYGYTF. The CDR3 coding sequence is TGTGCCAGCAGTGAAGCGCTTGCGGGAGGCTATGGCTACACCTTC.

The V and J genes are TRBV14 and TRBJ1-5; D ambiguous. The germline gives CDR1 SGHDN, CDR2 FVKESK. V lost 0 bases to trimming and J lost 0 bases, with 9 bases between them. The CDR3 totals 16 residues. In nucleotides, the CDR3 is TGTGCCAGCAGCCAAGATCCTAAGAATAGCAATCAGCCCCAGCATTTT. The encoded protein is CASSQDPKNSNQPQHF. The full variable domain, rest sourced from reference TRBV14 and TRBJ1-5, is EAGVTQFPSHSVIEKGQTVTLRCDPISGHDNLYWYRRVMGKEIKFLLHFVKESKQDESGMPNNRFLAERTGGTYSTLKVQPAELEDSGVYFCASSQDPKNSNQPQHFGDGTRLSIL.

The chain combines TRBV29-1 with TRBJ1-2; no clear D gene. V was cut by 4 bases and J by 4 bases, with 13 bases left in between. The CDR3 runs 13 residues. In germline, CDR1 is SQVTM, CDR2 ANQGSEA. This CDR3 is CSVVSGYGYGYTF. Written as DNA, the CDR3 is TGCAGCGTTGTATCCGGGTATGGCTATGGCTACACCTTC.

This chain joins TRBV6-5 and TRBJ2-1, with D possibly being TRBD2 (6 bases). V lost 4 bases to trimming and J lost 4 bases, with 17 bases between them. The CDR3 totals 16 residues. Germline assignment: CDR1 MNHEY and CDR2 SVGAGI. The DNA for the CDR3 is TGTGCCAGCAGTTTCGAGCGGGCTGGCAGGTACAATGAGCAGTTCTTC. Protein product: CASSFERAGRYNEQFF.